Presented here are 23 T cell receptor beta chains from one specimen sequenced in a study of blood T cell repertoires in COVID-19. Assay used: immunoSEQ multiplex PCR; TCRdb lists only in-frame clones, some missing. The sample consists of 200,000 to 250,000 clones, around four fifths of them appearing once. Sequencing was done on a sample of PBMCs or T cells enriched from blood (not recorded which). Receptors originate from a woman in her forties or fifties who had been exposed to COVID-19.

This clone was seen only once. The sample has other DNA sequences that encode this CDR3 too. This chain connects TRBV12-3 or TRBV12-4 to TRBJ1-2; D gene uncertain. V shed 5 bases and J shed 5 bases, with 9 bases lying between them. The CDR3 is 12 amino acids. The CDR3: CASSPGGYGYTF. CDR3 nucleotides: TGTGCCAGCAGTCCGGGAGGATATGGCTACACCTTC.

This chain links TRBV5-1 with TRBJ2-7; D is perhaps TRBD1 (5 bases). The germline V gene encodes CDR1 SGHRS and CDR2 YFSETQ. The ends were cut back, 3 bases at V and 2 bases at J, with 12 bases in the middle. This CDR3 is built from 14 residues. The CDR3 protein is CASSSQGSAYEQYF. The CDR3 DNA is TGCGCCAGCAGCTCGCAGGGTTCGGCCTACGAGCAGTACTTC.

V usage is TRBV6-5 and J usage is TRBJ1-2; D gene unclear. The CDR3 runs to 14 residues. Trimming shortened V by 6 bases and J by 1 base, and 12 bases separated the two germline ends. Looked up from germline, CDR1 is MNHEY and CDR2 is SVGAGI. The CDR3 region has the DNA TGTGCCAGCAGCCTAGCTTTACTTAACTATGGCTACACCTTC. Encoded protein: CASSLALLNYGYTF.

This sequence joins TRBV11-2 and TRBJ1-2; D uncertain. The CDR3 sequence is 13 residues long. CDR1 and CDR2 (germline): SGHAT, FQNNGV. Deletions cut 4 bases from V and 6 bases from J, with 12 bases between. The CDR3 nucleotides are TGTGCCAGCAGCTATCAGGCCGAGCATGGCTACACCTTC. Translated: CASSYQAEHGYTF.

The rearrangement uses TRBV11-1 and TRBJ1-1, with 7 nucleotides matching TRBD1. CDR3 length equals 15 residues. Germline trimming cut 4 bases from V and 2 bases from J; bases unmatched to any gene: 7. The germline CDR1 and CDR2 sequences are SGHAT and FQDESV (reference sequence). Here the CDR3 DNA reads TGTGCCAGCAGCTCGACCCCAGGGGGAAACACTGAAGCTTTCTTT. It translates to CASSSTPGGNTEAFF.

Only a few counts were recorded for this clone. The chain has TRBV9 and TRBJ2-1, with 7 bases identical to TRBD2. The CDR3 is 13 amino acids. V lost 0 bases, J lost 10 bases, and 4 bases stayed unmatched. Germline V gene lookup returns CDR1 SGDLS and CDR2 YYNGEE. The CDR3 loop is CASSVAPGGEQFF. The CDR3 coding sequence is TGTGCCAGCAGCGTAGCCCCGGGAGGCGAGCAGTTCTTC.

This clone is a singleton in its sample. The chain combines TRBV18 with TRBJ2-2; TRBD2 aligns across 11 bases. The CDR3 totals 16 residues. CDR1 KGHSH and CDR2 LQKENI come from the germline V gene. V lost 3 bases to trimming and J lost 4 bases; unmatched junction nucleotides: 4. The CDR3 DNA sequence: TGTGCCAGCTCACCCCTAGCGGGGGGTTTCACCGGGGAGCTGTTTTTT. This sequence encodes CASSPLAGGFTGELFF.

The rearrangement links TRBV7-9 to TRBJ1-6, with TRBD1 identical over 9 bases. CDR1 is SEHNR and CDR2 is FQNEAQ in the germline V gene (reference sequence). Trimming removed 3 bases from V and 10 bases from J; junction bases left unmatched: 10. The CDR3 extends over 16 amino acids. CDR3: CASSFEQGAMGSPLHF. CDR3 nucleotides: TGTGCCAGCAGCTTCGAACAGGGGGCGATGGGGTCACCCCTCCACTTT.

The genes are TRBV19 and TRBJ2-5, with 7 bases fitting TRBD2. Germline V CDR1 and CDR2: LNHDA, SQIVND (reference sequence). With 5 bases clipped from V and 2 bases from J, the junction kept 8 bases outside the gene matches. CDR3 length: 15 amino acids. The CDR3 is CASSVRQGLQETQYF. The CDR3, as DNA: TGTGCCAGTAGTGTCAGGCAGGGACTACAAGAGACCCAGTACTTC.

The CDR3 loop reads CASSQRGGTGDEKLFF. The CDR3 DNA follows: TGTGCCAGCAGCCAACGGGGCGGGACAGGGGACGAAAAACTGTTTTTT. The chain joins TRBV3-1 (or the pseudogene TRBV3-2) to TRBJ1-4; 10 bases are shared with TRBD1. The germline V gene encodes CDR1 LGHDT and CDR2 YNNKEL (reference sequence). J was trimmed by 8 bases and V by 2 bases; bases with no gene match: 8. The CDR3 is made up of 16 amino acids.

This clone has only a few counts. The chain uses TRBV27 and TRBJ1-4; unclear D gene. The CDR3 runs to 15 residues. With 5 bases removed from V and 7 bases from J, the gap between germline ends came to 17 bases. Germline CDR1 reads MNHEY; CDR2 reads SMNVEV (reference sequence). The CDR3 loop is CASSPKRAHAEKLFF. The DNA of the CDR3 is TGTGCCAGCAGTCCAAAGAGGGCGCATGCTGAAAAACTGTTTTTT.

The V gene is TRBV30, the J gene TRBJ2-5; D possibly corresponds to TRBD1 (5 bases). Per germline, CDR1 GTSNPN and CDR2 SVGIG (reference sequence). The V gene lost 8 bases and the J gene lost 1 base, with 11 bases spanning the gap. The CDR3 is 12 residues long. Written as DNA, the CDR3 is TGTGCCGGTGGCGACAGCCAAGAGACCCAGTACTTC. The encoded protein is CAGGDSQETQYF. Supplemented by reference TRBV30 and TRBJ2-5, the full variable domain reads SQTIHQWPATLVQPVGSPLSLECTVEGTSNPNLYWYRQAAGRGLQLLFYSVGIGQISSEVPQNLSASRPQDRQFILSSKKLLLSDSGFYLCAGGDSQETQYFGPGTRLLVL.

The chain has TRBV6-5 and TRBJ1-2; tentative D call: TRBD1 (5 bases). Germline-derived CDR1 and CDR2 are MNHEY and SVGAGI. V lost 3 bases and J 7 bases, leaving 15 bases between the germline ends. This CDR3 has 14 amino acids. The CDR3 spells CASSYRTKTPGYTF. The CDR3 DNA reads TGTGCCAGCAGTTATAGGACAAAAACGCCTGGCTACACCTTC.

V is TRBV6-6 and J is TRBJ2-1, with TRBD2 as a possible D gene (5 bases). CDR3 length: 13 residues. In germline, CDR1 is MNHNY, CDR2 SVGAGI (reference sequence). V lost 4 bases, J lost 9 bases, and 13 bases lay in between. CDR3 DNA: TGTGCCAGCAGTTTGAGTGGACTGGGTGAGCAGTTCTTC. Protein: CASSLSGLGEQFF.

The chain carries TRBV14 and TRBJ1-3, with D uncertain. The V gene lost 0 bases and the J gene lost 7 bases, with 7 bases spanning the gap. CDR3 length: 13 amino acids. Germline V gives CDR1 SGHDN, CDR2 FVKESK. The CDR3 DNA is TGTGCCAGCAGCCAAGAGTGGGCGAACACCATATATTTT. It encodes CASSQEWANTIYF.

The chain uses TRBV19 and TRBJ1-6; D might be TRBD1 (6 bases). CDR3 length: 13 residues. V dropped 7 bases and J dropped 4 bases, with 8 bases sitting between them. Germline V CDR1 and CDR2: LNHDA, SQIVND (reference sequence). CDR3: CASTQGYNSPLHF. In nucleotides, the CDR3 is TGTGCCAGTACCCAGGGGTATAATTCACCCCTCCACTTT.

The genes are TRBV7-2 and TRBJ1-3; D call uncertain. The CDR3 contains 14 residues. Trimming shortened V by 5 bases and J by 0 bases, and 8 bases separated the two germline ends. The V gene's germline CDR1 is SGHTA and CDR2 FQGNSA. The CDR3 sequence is CASSPEFSGNTIYF. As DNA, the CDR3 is TGTGCCAGCAGCCCGGAGTTCTCTGGAAACACCATATATTTT.

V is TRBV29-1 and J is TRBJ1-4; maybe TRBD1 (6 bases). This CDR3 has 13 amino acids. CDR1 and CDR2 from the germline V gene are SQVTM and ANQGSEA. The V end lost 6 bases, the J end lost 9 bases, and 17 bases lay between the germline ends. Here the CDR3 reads CSVTTATGKKLFF. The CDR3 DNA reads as TGCAGCGTCACCACGGCTACAGGGAAAAAACTGTTTTTT.

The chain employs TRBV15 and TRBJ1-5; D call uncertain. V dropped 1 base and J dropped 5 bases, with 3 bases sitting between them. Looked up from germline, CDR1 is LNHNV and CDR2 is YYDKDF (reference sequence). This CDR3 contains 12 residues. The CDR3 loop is CATSRADQPQHF. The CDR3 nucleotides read TGTGCCACCAGCAGAGCCGATCAGCCCCAGCATTTT.

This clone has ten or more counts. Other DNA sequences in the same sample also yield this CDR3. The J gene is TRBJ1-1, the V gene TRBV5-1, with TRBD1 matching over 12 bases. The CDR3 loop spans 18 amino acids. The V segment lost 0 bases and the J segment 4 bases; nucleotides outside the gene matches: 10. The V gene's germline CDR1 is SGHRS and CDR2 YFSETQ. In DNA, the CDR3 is TGCGCCAGCAGCTTGGCCGGGGGACAGGGGGCGCGGGTCACTGAAGCTTTCTTT. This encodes CASSLAGGQGARVTEAFF.

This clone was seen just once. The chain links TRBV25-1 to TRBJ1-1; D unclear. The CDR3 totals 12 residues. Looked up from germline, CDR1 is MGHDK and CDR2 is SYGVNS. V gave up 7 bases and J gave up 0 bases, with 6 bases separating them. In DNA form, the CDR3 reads TGTGCCAGCACCAATCTGAACACTGAAGCTTTCTTT. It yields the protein CASTNLNTEAFF.

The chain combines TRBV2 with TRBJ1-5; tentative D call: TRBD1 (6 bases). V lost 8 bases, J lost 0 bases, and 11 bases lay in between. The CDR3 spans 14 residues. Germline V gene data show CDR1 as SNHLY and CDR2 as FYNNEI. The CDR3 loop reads CASWDTLSNQPQHF. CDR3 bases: TGTGCCAGCTGGGACACTCTTAGCAATCAGCCCCAGCATTTT. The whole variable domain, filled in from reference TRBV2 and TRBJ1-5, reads EPEVTQTPSHQVTQMGQEVILRCVPISNHLYFYWYRQILGQKVEFLVSFYNNEISEKSEIFDDQFSVERPDGSNFTLKIRSTKLEDSAMYFCASWDTLSNQPQHFGDGTRLSIL.

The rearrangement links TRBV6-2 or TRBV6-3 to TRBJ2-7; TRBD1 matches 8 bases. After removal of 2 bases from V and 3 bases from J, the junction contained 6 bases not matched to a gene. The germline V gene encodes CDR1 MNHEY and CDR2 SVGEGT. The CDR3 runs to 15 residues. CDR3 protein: CASSYVLDRGYEQYF. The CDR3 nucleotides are TGTGCCAGCAGTTACGTTTTAGACAGGGGCTACGAGCAGTACTTC.